These 6 T cell receptor beta chains were all obtained from the same sample, sequenced in a study of CD8 T cells in Susac syndrome. RNA totalling roughly 0.5 to 1 ug underwent reverse transcription with random hexamers. One entry per CDR3 protein results from TCRdb running MiXCR on the immunoSEQ multiplex PCR reads. The sample has 130,000 or so distinct CDR3 sequences, roughly 95% seen once. Sequencing was done on a sample of CD4+ T cells from PBMCs. The receptors derive from a human donor with multiple sclerosis.

The CDR3 loop is CASSDRDSGYEQYF. The CDR3 DNA reads TGTGCCAGCAGCGACCGGGACAGTGGCTACGAGCAGTACTTC. This chain uses TRBV7-8 with TRBJ2-7, with 7 bases fitting TRBD1. The CDR3 totals 14 residues. The J segment lost 3 bases and the V segment lost 5 bases, leaving 7 bases of the junction unmatched. Germline V CDR1 and CDR2: SGHVS, FQNEAQ. Variable domain in full (rest from reference TRBV7-8 and TRBJ2-7): GAGVSQSPRYKVAKRGQDVALRCDPISGHVSLFWYQQALGQGPEFLTYFQNEAQLDKSGLPSDRFFAERPEGSVSTLKIQRTQQEDSAVYLCASSDRDSGYEQYFGPGTRLTVT.

The rearrangement joins TRBV28 to TRBJ2-1, with 7 bases matching TRBD2. The V and J ends lost 7 bases and 5 bases, in that order; junction bases with no gene match: 8. The CDR3 runs to 14 residues. The germline CDR1 and CDR2 sequences are MDHEN and SYDVKM. This CDR3 is CASNVLAGDNEQFF. CDR3 in DNA: TGTGCCAGCAACGTACTCGCGGGAGACAATGAGCAGTTCTTC. Full variable domain (rest looked up from reference TRBV28 and TRBJ2-1): DVKVTQSSRYLVKRTGEKVFLECVQDMDHENMFWYRQDPGLGLRLIYFSYDVKMKEKGDIPEGYSVSREKKERFSLILESASTNQTSMYLCASNVLAGDNEQFFGPGTRLTVL.

The chain recombines TRBV4-3 with TRBJ2-7, with a weak D call TRBD2 (6 bases). Per the germline V gene, CDR1 is LGHNA and CDR2 is YSLEER. V was clipped by 0 bases and J by 3 bases, with 12 bases between them. This CDR3 has 15 residues. DNA for the CDR3: TGCGCCAGCAGCCAAGATACAGAGGACTACTACGAGCAGTACTTC. Protein: CASSQDTEDYYEQYF.

The J gene is TRBJ1-2, the V gene TRBV12-3 or TRBV12-4; 8 bases align to TRBD1. There are 16 residues in the CDR3. V trimming: 1 base; J trimming: 2 bases; junction bases outside the gene matches: 6. CDR3 bases: TGTGCCAGCAGTTTAGGGTGGGGACAGGCGAACTATGGCTACACCTTC. Encoded protein: CASSLGWGQANYGYTF.

The chain has TRBV29-1 and TRBJ2-3; a weak D match, TRBD2 (5 bases). V was clipped by 2 bases and J by 0 bases, with 9 bases between them. The germline CDR1 and CDR2 sequences are SQVTM and ANQGSEA. The CDR3 is made up of 14 amino acids. The CDR3 DNA is TGCAGCGTTGAATTTCCGGGGAGCACAGATACGCAGTATTTT. Its translation is CSVEFPGSTDTQYF.

The chain joins TRBV4-2 to TRBJ2-1; TRBD2 matches at 8 bases. The CDR3 spans 18 residues. The V and J ends lost 0 bases and 10 bases, in that order; junction bases with no gene match: 17. Germline CDR1 LGHNA, CDR2 YNFKEQ. Here the CDR3 DNA reads TGTGCCAGCAGCCAAGACCCCCTCGGGAGCGGGGGTACGGGAGAGCAGTTCTTC. Translation: CASSQDPLGSGGTGEQFF.